Shown below are 7 T cell receptor beta chains from a single sample sequenced in a study of CD8 T cells in ankylosing spondylitis. Each CDR3 protein gets one entry after TCRdb re-called the 5' RACE reads with MiXCR. The sample includes over 700,000 distinct CDR3 sequences, 19% of them seen just once. Study findings and constraints: Ankylosing spondylitis blood appeared to carry a characteristic TCR beta motif of 7 or 8 highly homologous variants.

These TCRs are of unknown antigen specificity. Material: blood, either unsorted or a sorted T cell fraction (not recorded which). The receptors derive from a male donor with ankylosing spondylitis.

This clonotype showed up many times. The chain recombines TRBV5-1 with TRBJ1-1; D is unresolved. The CDR3 length is 13 residues. CDR1 SGHRS and CDR2 YFSETQ come from the germline V gene. The ends were cut back, 2 bases at V and 1 base at J, with 6 bases in the middle. Here the CDR3 DNA reads TGCGCCAGCAGCTTAGCCCAGAACACTGAAGCTTTCTTT. Translated, it gives CASSLAQNTEAFF.

The chain recombines TRBV5-6 with TRBJ2-1; TRBD2 is a possible D gene (5 bases). The CDR3 totals 13 residues. Between the trimmed V and J ends, which lost 6 bases and 3 bases, there was a span of 10 bases. In germline, CDR1 is SGHDT, CDR2 YYEEEE. The CDR3 sequence: CASNNRDYNEQFF. The CDR3 coding sequence is TGTGCCAGCAACAACCGGGACTACAATGAGCAGTTCTTC.

The chain couples TRBV25-1 to TRBJ2-1; D perhaps matches TRBD1 (5 bases). Germline V gene data show CDR1 as MGHDK and CDR2 as SYGVNS. This CDR3 has 13 amino acids. V shed 1 base and J shed 9 bases, with 10 bases lying between them. This CDR3 is CASSELGEGEQFF. CDR3 nucleotide sequence: TGTGCCAGCAGTGAATTAGGGGAAGGTGAGCAGTTCTTC.

The V and J genes are TRBV5-1 and TRBJ2-7; 8 bases fit TRBD1. With V trimmed by 7 bases and J by 0 bases, 6 bases remained unmatched. Germline loops: CDR1 SGHRS, CDR2 YFSETQ. This CDR3 region has 14 residues. The CDR3 DNA sequence: TGCGCCAGCTCCCGGGACAGGCCCTCCTACGAGCAGTACTTC. This sequence encodes CASSRDRPSYEQYF. Based on the CDR3 plus reference TRBV5-1 and TRBJ2-7, the full variable domain is KAGVTQTPRYLIKTRGQQVTLSCSPISGHRSVSWYQQTPGQGLQFLFEYFSETQRNKGNFPGRFSGRQFSNSRSEMNVSTLELGDSALYLCASSRDRPSYEQYFGPGTRLTVT.

CDR3 region: CASRDLGQTNYGYTF. CDR3 nucleotides: TGTGCCAGCAGAGACCTGGGACAGACTAACTATGGCTACACCTTC. The chain has TRBV6-1 and TRBJ1-2; TRBD1 matches at 7 bases. There are 15 residues in the CDR3. The germline V gene has CDR1 MNHNS and CDR2 SASEGT. The junction had 7 bases not matched to a gene; V was cut back by 6 bases and J by 0 bases.

This clonotype was counted only a few times. As DNA, the CDR3 is TGTGCCAGCAGCCAGTTAACGGCGGAGGGGTACAATGAGCAGTTCTTC. As protein: CASSQLTAEGYNEQFF. The rearrangement uses TRBV7-3 and TRBJ2-1; TRBD2 might be the D (6 bases). V gave up 5 bases and J gave up 4 bases, with 18 bases separating them. The CDR3 sequence is 16 residues long. The V gene's germline CDR1 is SGHTA and CDR2 FQGTGA.

The rearrangement links TRBV4-2 to TRBJ2-6; no firm D call. CDR1 LGHNA and CDR2 YNFKEQ come from the germline V gene. The V and J ends lost 4 bases and 1 base respectively, with 8 bases between them. The length of the CDR3 is 15 residues. CDR3 amino acids: CASSPLVSGANVLTF. The CDR3 DNA is TGTGCCAGCAGCCCCCTAGTATCTGGGGCCAACGTCCTGACTTTC.